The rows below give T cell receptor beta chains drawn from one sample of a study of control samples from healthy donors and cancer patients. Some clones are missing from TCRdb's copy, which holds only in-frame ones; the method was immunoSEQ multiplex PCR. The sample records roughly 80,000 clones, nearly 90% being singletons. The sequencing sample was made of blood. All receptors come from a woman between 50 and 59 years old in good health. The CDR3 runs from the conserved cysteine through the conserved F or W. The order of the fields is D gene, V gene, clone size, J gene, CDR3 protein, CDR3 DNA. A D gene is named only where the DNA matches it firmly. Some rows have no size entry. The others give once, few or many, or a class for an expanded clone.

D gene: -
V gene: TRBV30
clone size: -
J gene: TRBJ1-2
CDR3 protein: CAWNPGNYGYTF
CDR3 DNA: TGTGCCTGGAATCCGGGTAACTATGGCTACACCTTC

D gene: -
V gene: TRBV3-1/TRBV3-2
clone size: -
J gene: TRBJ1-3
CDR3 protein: CASSQDFGVRTGNTIYF
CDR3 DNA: TGTGCCAGCAGCCAAGATTTCGGGGTACGAACTGGAAACACCATATATTTT

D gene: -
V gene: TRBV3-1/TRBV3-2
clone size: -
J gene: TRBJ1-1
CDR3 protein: CASSQGTPSMNTEAFF
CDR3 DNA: TGTGCCAGCAGCCAAGGTACCCCATCTATGAACACTGAAGCTTTCTTT

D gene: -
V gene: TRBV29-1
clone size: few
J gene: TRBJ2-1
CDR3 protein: CSVAPDITDEQFF
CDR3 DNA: TGCAGCGTCGCCCCGGACATCACGGATGAGCAGTTCTTC

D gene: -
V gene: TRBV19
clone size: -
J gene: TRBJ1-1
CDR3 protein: CASSGRAPLDTEAFF
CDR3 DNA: TGTGCCAGTAGCGGAAGGGCGCCTCTGGACACTGAAGCTTTCTTT

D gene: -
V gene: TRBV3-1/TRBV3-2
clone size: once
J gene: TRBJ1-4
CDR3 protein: CASSQGTPGSTNEKLFF
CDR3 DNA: TGTGCCAGCAGCCAAGGCACCCCAGGGTCAACTAATGAAAAACTGTTTTTT

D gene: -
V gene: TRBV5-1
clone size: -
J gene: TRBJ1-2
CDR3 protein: CASSLGVSYYGYTF
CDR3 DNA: TGCGCCAGCAGCTTGGGGGTTAGTTACTATGGCTACACCTTC

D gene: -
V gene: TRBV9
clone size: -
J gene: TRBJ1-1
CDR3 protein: CASSVTGYTEAFF
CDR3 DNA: TGTGCCAGCAGCGTAACCGGCTACACTGAAGCTTTCTTT

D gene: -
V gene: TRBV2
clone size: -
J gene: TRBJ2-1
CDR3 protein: CASSELGGAGRREQFF
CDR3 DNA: TGTGCCAGCAGTGAACTAGGGGGGGCCGGTAGGAGGGAGCAGTTCTTC

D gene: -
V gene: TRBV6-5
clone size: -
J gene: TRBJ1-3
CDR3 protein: CASTSSGNTIYF
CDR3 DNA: TGTGCCAGCACGAGCTCTGGAAACACCATATATTTT

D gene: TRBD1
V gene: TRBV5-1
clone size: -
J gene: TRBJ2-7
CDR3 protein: CASSKGQGAPYEQYF
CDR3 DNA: TGCGCCAGCAGCAAGGGACAGGGAGCCCCCTACGAGCAGTACTTC

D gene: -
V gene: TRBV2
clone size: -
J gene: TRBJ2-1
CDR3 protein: CASSDSGVEQFF
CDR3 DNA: TGTGCCAGCAGTGACTCGGGAGTTGAGCAGTTCTTC

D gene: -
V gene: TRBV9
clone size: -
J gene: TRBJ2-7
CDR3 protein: CASSVDQGTYEQYF
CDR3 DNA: TGTGCCAGCAGCGTAGATCAGGGGACCTACGAGCAGTACTTC

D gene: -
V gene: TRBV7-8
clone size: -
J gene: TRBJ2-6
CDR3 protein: CASSSGREYSGANVLTF
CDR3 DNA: TGTGCCAGCAGCTCGGGACGCGAGTACTCTGGGGCCAACGTCCTGACTTTC

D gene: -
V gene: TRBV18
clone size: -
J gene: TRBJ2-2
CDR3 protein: CASSELNTGELFF
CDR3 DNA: TGTGCCAGCTCAGAGCTGAACACCGGGGAGCTGTTTTTT

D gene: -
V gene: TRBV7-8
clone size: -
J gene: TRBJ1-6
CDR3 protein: CASSQEVNSPLHF
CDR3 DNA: TGTGCCAGCAGCCAAGAGGTGAATTCACCCCTCCACTTT

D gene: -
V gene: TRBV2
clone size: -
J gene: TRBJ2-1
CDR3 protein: CASSGHNEQFF
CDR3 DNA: TGTGCCAGCAGCGGACACAATGAGCAGTTCTTC

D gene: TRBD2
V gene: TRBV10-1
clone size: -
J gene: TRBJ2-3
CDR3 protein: CASSRGLDTDTQYF
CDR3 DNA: TGCGCCAGCAGTCGCGGACTAGATACAGATACGCAGTATTTT

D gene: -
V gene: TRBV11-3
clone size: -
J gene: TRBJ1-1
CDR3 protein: CASSPSRGHTEAFF
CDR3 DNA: TGTGCCAGCAGCCCTAGCCGGGGGCACACTGAAGCTTTCTTT

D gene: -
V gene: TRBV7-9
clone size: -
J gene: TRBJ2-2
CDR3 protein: CASRKATGPATGELFF
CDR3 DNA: TGTGCCAGCAGAAAAGCGACGGGTCCAGCCACCGGGGAGCTGTTTTTT

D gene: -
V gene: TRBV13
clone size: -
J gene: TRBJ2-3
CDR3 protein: CASSLLGNTYTDTQYF
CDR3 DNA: TGTGCCAGCAGCTTACTGGGCAATACCTACACAGATACGCAGTATTTT

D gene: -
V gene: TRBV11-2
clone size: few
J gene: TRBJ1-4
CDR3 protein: CASSLMTGEKLFF
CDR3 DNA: TGTGCCAGCAGCTTAATGACTGGAGAAAAACTGTTTTTT

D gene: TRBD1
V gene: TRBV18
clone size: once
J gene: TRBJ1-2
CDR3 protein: CASSVGTGIYGYTF
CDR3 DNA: TGTGCCAGCTCAGTCGGGACAGGGATCTATGGCTACACCTTC

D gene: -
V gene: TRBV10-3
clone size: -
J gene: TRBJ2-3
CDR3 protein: CAISEVKAGPDTQYF
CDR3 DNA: TGTGCCATCAGTGAGGTTAAAGCGGGTCCAGATACGCAGTATTTT

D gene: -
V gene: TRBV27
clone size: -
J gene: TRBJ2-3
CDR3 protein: CAAVIPDTQYF
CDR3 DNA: TGTGCCGCAGTTATCCCAGATACGCAGTATTTT

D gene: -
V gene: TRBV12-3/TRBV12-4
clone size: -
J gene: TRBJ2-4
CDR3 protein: CASSLGAKNIQYF
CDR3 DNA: TGTGCCAGCAGTTTGGGAGCCAAAAACATTCAGTACTTC

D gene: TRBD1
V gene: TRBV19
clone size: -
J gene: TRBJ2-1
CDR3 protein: CASTRTDRTFNEQFF
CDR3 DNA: TGTGCCAGTACCCGGACGGACAGGACGTTCAATGAGCAGTTCTTC

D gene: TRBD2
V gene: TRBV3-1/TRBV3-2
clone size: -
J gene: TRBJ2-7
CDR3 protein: CASSQDASGGLSYEQYF
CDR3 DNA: TGTGCCAGCAGCCAAGATGCTAGCGGGGGCTTATCCTACGAGCAGTACTTC

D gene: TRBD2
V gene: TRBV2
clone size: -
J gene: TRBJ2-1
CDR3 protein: CASSEGAAGVDEQFF
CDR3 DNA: TGTGCCAGCAGTGAAGGTGCAGCGGGGGTGGATGAGCAGTTCTTC

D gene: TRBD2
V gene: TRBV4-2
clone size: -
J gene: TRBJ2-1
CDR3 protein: CASSQEPSGGSNEQFF
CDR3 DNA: TGTGCCAGCAGCCAAGAACCTAGCGGGGGGTCCAATGAGCAGTTCTTC

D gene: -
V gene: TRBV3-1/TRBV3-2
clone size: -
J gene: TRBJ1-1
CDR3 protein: CASSQQTNTEAFF
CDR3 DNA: TGTGCCAGCAGCCAACAGACTAACACTGAAGCTTTCTTT

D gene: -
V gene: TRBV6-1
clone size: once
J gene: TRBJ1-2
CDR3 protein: CASSEDRDYGYTF
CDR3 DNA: TGTGCCAGCAGTGAAGACAGAGACTATGGCTACACCTTC

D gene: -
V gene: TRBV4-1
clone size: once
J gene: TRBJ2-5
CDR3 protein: CASSQQLRETQYF
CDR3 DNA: TGCGCCAGCAGCCAGCAGTTGCGGGAGACCCAGTACTTC